The clone carrying this TCR beta chain was counted ten times or more. These data come from a study of CD8+CD57+ T cells in acquired aplastic anemia. Before being chosen for sequencing, patients had shown CD8+CD57+ cell expansion by flow cytometry. Template material for TCR beta VDJ and CDR3 profiling consisted of genomic DNA. TCRdb reanalysed the reads using MiXCR and keeps one entry per CDR3 protein. Of some 140,000 distinct CDR3 sequences listed, approximately 52% are singletons. Per the germline V gene, CDR1 is DFQATT and CDR2 is SNEGSKA (reference sequence). Trimming stripped 0 bases from V and 2 bases from J, with 13 bases between. This CDR3 has 15 residues.

The sequence came from a human donor with aplastic anemia. The chain has TRBV20-1 and TRBJ1-2; D not resolved. Sequenced material: sorted CD4+, CD8+, or CD8+CD57+ T cells (not recorded which) from PBMCs. The CDR3 region has the DNA TGCAGTGCTAGAGATAGTGAGAAAATCAACTATGGCTACACCTTC. Its translation: CSARDSEKINYGYTF.